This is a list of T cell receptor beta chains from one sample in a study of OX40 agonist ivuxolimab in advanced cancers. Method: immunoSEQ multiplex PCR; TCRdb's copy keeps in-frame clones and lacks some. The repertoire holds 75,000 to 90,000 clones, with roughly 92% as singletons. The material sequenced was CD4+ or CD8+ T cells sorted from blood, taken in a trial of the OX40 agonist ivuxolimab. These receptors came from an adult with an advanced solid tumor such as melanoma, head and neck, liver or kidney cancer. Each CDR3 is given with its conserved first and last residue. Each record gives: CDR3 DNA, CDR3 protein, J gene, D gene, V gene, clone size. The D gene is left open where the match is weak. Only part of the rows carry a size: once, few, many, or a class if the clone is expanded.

TGTGCCAGCAGCACAGGGGGGGGGACTAGCGGGTCTCTGGGATTCTTC	CASSTGGGTSGSLGFF	TRBJ2-1	TRBD2	TRBV5-8	once
TGTGCCAGCAGCTTAGCTGACAGGACCATCATGAACACTGAAGCTTTCTTT	CASSLADRTIMNTEAFF	TRBJ1-1	NA	TRBV5-6	NA
TGCGCCAGCAGAATTTTGGGGGTCACTGAAGCTTTCTTT	CASRILGVTEAFF	TRBJ1-1	NA	TRBV5-1	NA
TGTGCCAGTAGTATAACTAGCGGGAGTCATCCCTACGAGCAGTACTTC	CASSITSGSHPYEQYF	TRBJ2-7	TRBD2	TRBV19	NA
TGTGCCAGCGGGCACAAGGGGGAGATTCATCAGCCCCAGCATTTT	CASGHKGEIHQPQHF	TRBJ1-5	NA	TRBV2	NA
TGTGCCAGCAGTTCGGGACTAGCGGAAGAGACCCAGTACTTC	CASSSGLAEETQYF	TRBJ2-5	TRBD2	TRBV6-5	NA
TGCGCCAGCAGCCAAGGGACAGGGTTCTACAATGAGCAGTTCTTC	CASSQGTGFYNEQFF	TRBJ2-1	TRBD1	TRBV4-1	NA
TGTGCCAGCATCCTTAGACTAGCGGACAGCGGGGAGCTGTTTTTT	CASILRLADSGELFF	TRBJ2-2	TRBD2	TRBV6-1	NA
TGTGCCAGCAGTTTAAGACAGGGGTTGGGTCAGCCCCAGCATTTT	CASSLRQGLGQPQHF	TRBJ1-5	TRBD1	TRBV27	NA
TGTGCCAGCAGTGAAACTCGATTAGCGGGGTACAATGAGCAGTTCTTC	CASSETRLAGYNEQFF	TRBJ2-1	TRBD2	TRBV6-1	NA
TGTGCCAGCAGCTTGGACAGCAACACTGAAGCTTTCTTT	CASSLDSNTEAFF	TRBJ1-1	NA	TRBV5-4	NA